The 27 T cell receptor beta chains presented below share a single source sample, sequenced in a study of blood T cell repertoires in COVID-19. This table comes from immunoSEQ multiplex PCR, and its TCRdb copy is limited to in-frame clones, with some not included. This table has some 330,000 clones, less than 90% appearing once. Specimen: PBMCs or T cells enriched from blood (not recorded which). These receptors were taken from a woman between 45 and 60 years old who had recovered from COVID-19.

In this sample, this clone turned up once. The V call is TRBV19, the J call TRBJ1-2; D call uncertain. Per germline, CDR1 LNHDA and CDR2 SQIVND (reference sequence). V dropped 2 bases and J dropped 8 bases, with 15 bases sitting between them. The CDR3 spans 14 residues. The CDR3 is CASSITGRPGGYTF. CDR3 sequence (DNA): TGTGCCAGTAGTATAACGGGGAGGCCCGGGGGCTACACCTTC.

The DNA of the CDR3 is TGTGCCAGCACCCCGTTGCAGGTGGGCACTGAAGCTTTCTTT. Protein: CASTPLQVGTEAFF. The V call is TRBV7-2, the J call TRBJ1-1; D not certain. Germline V gene lookup returns CDR1 SGHTA and CDR2 FQGNSA. Deletions cut 7 bases from V and 4 bases from J, with 16 bases between. The CDR3 runs 14 residues.

The rearrangement joins TRBV27 to TRBJ2-7; 9 bases line up with TRBD1. There are 15 residues in the CDR3. The germline V gene encodes CDR1 MNHEY and CDR2 SMNVEV (reference sequence). Trimming took 6 bases from V and 4 from J; bases not matched to a gene: 10. In DNA, the CDR3 is TGTGCCAGCAGGCCGACCGGGACAGGGAGTTACGAGCAGTACTTC. Translated: CASRPTGTGSYEQYF.

The V and J genes are TRBV5-1 and TRBJ1-2; D uncertain. The V end was cut by 3 bases, the J end by 1 base, with 13 bases between. Germline CDR1 SGHRS, CDR2 YFSETQ. The CDR3 runs 15 residues. DNA of the CDR3: TGCGCCAGCAGCTCTGCACCGGGAGTTAACTATGGCTACACCTTC. Translation gives CASSSAPGVNYGYTF.

The rearrangement links TRBV27 to TRBJ1-2; 9 bases agree with TRBD1. J gave up 4 bases and V 5 bases, and 8 bases lay outside the gene matches. The CDR3 has 15 amino acids. Germline loops: CDR1 MNHEY, CDR2 SMNVEV (reference sequence). For the CDR3, the DNA is TGTGCCAGCAGTAGTAAGGGACAGGGATCCTATGGCTACACCTTC. Residues: CASSSKGQGSYGYTF.

This clone showed up just once. CDR3 amino acids: CASSQGTAEAFF. In nucleotides, the CDR3 is TGCGCCAGCAGCCAAGGGACAGCTGAAGCTTTCTTT. This chain links TRBV5-1 with TRBJ1-1; TRBD1 matches at 7 bases. CDR3 length: 12 residues. The germline gives CDR1 SGHRS, CDR2 YFSETQ. Trimming removed 4 bases from V and 6 bases from J; junction bases left unmatched: 3.

The rearrangement joins TRBV7-7 to TRBJ2-2; D may be TRBD1 (5 bases). The germline V gene has CDR1 SSHAT and CDR2 FNYEAQ (reference sequence). This CDR3 has 16 amino acids. The V and J ends lost 1 base and 2 bases respectively, with 11 bases between them. CDR3 loop: CASSLGAGINTGELFF. In DNA, the CDR3 is TGTGCCAGCAGCTTAGGCGCAGGGATTAACACCGGGGAGCTGTTTTTT.

Details on this clone: This specimen includes other DNA sequences encoding the same CDR3. This rearrangement joins TRBV18 to TRBJ2-1; 9 nucleotides align to TRBD1. J gave up 8 bases and V 1 base, and 3 bases lay outside the gene matches. Germline V CDR1 and CDR2: KGHSH, LQKENI. The length of the CDR3 is 14 residues. The CDR3 bases are TGTGCCAGCTCACCACTCACAGGGGGCGATGAGCAGTTCTTC. Amino acids: CASSPLTGGDEQFF.

This rearrangement joins TRBV5-1 to TRBJ2-7, with 7 bases lining up with TRBD2. V shed 4 bases, J shed 3 bases, and the junction held 28 bases outside the gene matches. Per germline, CDR1 SGHRS and CDR2 YFSETQ. This CDR3 has 21 amino acids. Here the CDR3 reads CASSKTGLELLLEKKGYEQYF. The CDR3 bases are TGCGCCAGCAGCAAGACCGGACTAGAACTACTCCTCGAAAAGAAAGGCTACGAGCAGTACTTC.

The CDR3: CATSDSGRETQYF. DNA for the CDR3: TGTGCCACCAGTGACAGTGGGCGAGAGACCCAGTACTTC. The chain employs TRBV24-1 and TRBJ2-5; D gene uncertain. This CDR3 contains 13 residues. Trimming shortened V by 4 bases and J by 4 bases, and 9 bases separated the two germline ends. Germline values: CDR1 KGHDR, CDR2 SFDVKD.

This chain joins TRBV7-3 and TRBJ2-5, with D possibly being TRBD1 (6 bases). From germline, CDR1 is SGHTA and CDR2 FQGTGA. This CDR3 spans 15 amino acids. V lost 1 base and J lost 1, with 10 bases in between. The DNA for the CDR3 is TGTGCCAGCAGCTTAAACAGGGCCCTCCAAGAGACCCAGTACTTC. It encodes CASSLNRALQETQYF. Drawing the rest from reference TRBV7-3 and TRBJ2-5, the complete variable domain is GAGVSQTPSNKVTEKGKYVELRCDPISGHTALYWYRQSLGQGPEFLIYFQGTGAADDSGLPNDRFFAVRPEGSVSTLKIQRTERGDSAVYLCASSLNRALQETQYFGPGTRLLVL.

The chain has TRBV2 and TRBJ1-2; D possibly corresponds to TRBD1 (5 bases). V was pared by 6 bases and J by 3 bases, with 14 bases between. The V gene's germline CDR1 is SNHLY and CDR2 FYNNEI. The CDR3 length is 14 residues. The CDR3 is CASRSGVVDYGYTF. The CDR3 nucleotides read TGTGCCAGCAGATCGGGGGTTGTAGACTATGGCTACACCTTC.

This chain links TRBV5-1 with TRBJ2-2; D is perhaps TRBD2 (7 bases). The CDR3 is made up of 15 amino acids. CDR1 SGHRS and CDR2 YFSETQ come from the germline V gene. With 0 bases removed from V and 4 bases from J, the gap between germline ends came to 10 bases. The CDR3 sequence is CASSLGRGPTGELFF. In DNA, the CDR3 is TGCGCCAGCAGCTTGGGGCGGGGGCCCACCGGGGAGCTGTTTTTT.

This chain joins TRBV7-2 and TRBJ1-2; 9 nucleotides match TRBD1. Trimming took 5 bases from V and 6 from J; bases not matched to a gene: 7. This CDR3 spans 14 amino acids. Germline V gene lookup returns CDR1 SGHTA and CDR2 FQGNSA. The CDR3 loop is CASSPQGAVDGYTF. CDR3 nucleotide sequence: TGTGCCAGCAGCCCACAGGGGGCAGTAGATGGCTACACCTTC.

This chain connects TRBV6-5 to TRBJ2-7; tentative D call: TRBD2 (7 bases). V lost 0 bases and J lost 3, with 12 bases in between. Germline loops: CDR1 MNHEY, CDR2 SVGAGI. CDR3 length: 15 residues. Here the CDR3 DNA reads TGTGCCAGCAGTTACTCGGCAGGGGACTACTACGAGCAGTACTTC. This codes for CASSYSAGDYYEQYF.

The V call is TRBV19, the J call TRBJ2-1, with D possibly being TRBD2 (6 bases). Trimming cost V 0 bases and J 9 bases, with 15 bases left between them. Germline values: CDR1 LNHDA, CDR2 SQIVND (reference sequence). This CDR3 is built from 15 residues. The CDR3, as DNA: TGTGCCAGTAGTATAGAGCCAGGGAGGTCAGGTGAGCAGTTCTTC. Protein sequence: CASSIEPGRSGEQFF.

The CDR3 nucleotides read TGTGCCAGCAGCACCTACGCGGGGGGAAGGGAACCCCTCACAGATACGCAGTATTTT. Translated, it gives CASSTYAGGREPLTDTQYF. This rearrangement joins TRBV7-6 to TRBJ2-3, with TRBD2 matching over 8 bases. This CDR3 has 19 residues. The V segment lost 5 bases and the J segment 2 bases; nucleotides outside the gene matches: 18. The germline V gene encodes CDR1 SGHVS and CDR2 FNYEAQ.

The chain carries TRBV6-5 and TRBJ1-6; the D is unclear. CDR3 length: 15 residues. The V gene's germline CDR1 is MNHEY and CDR2 SVGAGI. Trimming cost V 7 bases and J 0 bases, with 10 bases left between them. The CDR3: CASNPQSSYNSPLHF. The CDR3 DNA follows: TGTGCCAGCAACCCACAGAGCTCCTATAATTCACCCCTCCACTTT.

V gene TRBV18 combines with J gene TRBJ1-2, with a weak D call TRBD1 (5 bases). The CDR3 length is 12 residues. V lost 6 bases to trimming and J lost 6 bases, with 11 bases between them. CDR1 and CDR2 (germline): KGHSH, LQKENI. CDR3 DNA sequence: TGTGCCAGCTCCGGACAAGGGGATGGCTACACCTTC. Its protein is CASSGQGDGYTF.

This clone has just a few counts. The gene calls are TRBV6-5 and TRBJ1-2; D unclear. V was pared by 5 bases and J by 8 bases, with 15 bases between. Germline CDR1 MNHEY, CDR2 SVGAGI. The CDR3 is 13 residues long. The CDR3, as DNA: TGTGCCAGCAGTCCCTCCGCTGATAGCGGCTACACCTTC. Amino acids: CASSPSADSGYTF.

This clone was counted between two and nine times. This rearrangement joins TRBV6-1 to TRBJ1-6; a weak D match, TRBD1 (5 bases). The germline gives CDR1 MNHNS, CDR2 SASEGT. The CDR3 totals 16 residues. V was trimmed by 3 bases and J by 0 bases, leaving 9 bases between them. CDR3 nucleotide sequence: TGTGCCAGCAGTGATGACAGCCGCTCCTATAATTCACCCCTCCACTTT. Translation: CASSDDSRSYNSPLHF.

V usage is TRBV27 and J usage is TRBJ1-2, with D possibly matching TRBD1 (6 bases). The germline V and J ends were trimmed by 6 bases and 4 bases, with 18 bases remaining between them. CDR3 length: 15 residues. Germline V gene data show CDR1 as MNHEY and CDR2 as SMNVEV (reference sequence). CDR3 in DNA: TGTGCCAGCAGCCCAAGGGGGACGTCTAGCTATGGCTACACCTTC. The encoded protein is CASSPRGTSSYGYTF.

This clone was seen only a few times. CDR3 region: CATSRPGEEAFF. The CDR3 DNA is TGTGCCACCAGCAGACCAGGGGAAGAAGCTTTCTTT. The chain has TRBV15 and TRBJ1-1; a weak D match, TRBD1 (6 bases). Germline loops: CDR1 LNHNV, CDR2 YYDKDF (reference sequence). V was pared by 2 bases and J by 8 bases, with 9 bases between. This CDR3 comprises 12 residues.

V gene TRBV18 combines with J gene TRBJ1-5; weak D call: TRBD1 (5 bases). Germline assignment: CDR1 KGHSH and CDR2 LQKENI. The CDR3 spans 15 residues. V lost 2 bases and J lost 4, with 12 bases in between. CDR3 bases: TGTGCCAGCTCACCAGTGGTGACAGAAAATCAGCCCCAGCATTTT. It encodes CASSPVVTENQPQHF.

The chain carries TRBV29-1 and TRBJ1-4; perhaps TRBD1 as D (5 bases). V lost 6 bases and J lost 8, with 16 bases in between. The CDR3 totals 13 residues. The germline gives CDR1 SQVTM, CDR2 ANQGSEA. The CDR3 sequence is CSVRTQWGEKLFF. CDR3 coding DNA: TGCAGCGTCCGGACACAATGGGGCGAAAAACTGTTTTTT. The full variable domain, with the rest looked up from reference TRBV29-1 and TRBJ1-4, is SAVISQKPSRDICQRGTSLTIQCQVDSQVTMMFWYRQQPGQSLTLIATANQGSEATYESGFVIDKFPISRPNLTFSTLTVSNMSPEDSSIYLCSVRTQWGEKLFFGSGTQLSVL.

The chain uses TRBV11-2 and TRBJ1-6; D gene uncertain. The CDR3 has 13 amino acids. In germline, CDR1 is SGHAT, CDR2 FQNNGV. Trimming removed 0 bases at V and 15 bases at J, with 12 bases between. The CDR3 region has the DNA TGTGCCAGCAGCTTAGATGAGGTTCGGGGCCTCCACTTT. This encodes CASSLDEVRGLHF.

The gene calls are TRBV7-6 and TRBJ1-2, with 10 nucleotides matching TRBD1. Per the germline V gene, CDR1 is SGHVS and CDR2 is FNYEAQ. J was trimmed by 5 bases and V by 5 bases; bases with no gene match: 8. This CDR3 is 15 amino acids long. The CDR3 region is CASSPPDRGFYGYTF. The CDR3 DNA follows: TGTGCCAGCAGCCCCCCGGACAGGGGGTTTTATGGCTACACCTTC.